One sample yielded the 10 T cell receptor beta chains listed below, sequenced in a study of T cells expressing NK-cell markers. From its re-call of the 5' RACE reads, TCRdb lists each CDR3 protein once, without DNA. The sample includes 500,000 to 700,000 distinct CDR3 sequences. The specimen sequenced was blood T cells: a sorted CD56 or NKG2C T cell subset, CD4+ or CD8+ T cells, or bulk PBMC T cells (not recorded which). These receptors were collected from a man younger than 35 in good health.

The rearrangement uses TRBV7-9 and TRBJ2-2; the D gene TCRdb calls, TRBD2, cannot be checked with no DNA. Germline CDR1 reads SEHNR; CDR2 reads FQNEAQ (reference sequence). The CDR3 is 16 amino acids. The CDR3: CASSTSGGRGTGELFF. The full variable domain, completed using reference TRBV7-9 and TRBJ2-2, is DTGVSQNPRHKITKRGQNVTFRCDPISEHNRLYWYRQTLGQGPEFLTYFQNEAQLEKSRLLSDRFSAERPKGSFSTLEIQRTEQGDSAMYLCASSTSGGRGTGELFFGEGSRLTVL.

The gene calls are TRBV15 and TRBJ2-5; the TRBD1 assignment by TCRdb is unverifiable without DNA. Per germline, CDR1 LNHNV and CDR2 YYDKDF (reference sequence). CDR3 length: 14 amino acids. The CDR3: CATSRDGAQETQYF.

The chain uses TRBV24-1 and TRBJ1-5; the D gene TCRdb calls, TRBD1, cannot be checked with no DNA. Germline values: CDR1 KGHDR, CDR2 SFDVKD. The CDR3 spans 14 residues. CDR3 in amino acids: CATSDPDGNQPQHF.

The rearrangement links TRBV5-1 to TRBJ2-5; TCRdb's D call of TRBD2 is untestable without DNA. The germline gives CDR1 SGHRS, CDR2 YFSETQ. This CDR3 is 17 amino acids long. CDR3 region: CASSSAVTSGIQETQYF.

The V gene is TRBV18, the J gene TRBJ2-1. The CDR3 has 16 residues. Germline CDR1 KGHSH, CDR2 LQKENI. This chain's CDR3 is CASSPPIRNLYNEQFF.

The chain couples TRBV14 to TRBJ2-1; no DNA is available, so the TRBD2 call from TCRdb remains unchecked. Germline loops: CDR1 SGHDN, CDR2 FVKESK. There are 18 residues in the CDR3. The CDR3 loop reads CASSLRTGTSGRANEQFF.

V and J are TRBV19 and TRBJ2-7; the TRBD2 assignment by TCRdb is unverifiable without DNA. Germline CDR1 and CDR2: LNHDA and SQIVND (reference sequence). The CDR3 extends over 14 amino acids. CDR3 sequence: CASSMGLADYEQYF.

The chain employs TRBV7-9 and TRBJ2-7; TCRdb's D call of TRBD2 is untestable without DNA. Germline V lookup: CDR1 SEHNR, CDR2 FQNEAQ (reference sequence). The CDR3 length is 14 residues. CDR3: CASSPGRAPYEQYF.

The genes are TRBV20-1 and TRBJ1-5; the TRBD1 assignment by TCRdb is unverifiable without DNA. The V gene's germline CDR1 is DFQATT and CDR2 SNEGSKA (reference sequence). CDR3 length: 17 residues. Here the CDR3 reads CSAREGQRVSINQPQHF.

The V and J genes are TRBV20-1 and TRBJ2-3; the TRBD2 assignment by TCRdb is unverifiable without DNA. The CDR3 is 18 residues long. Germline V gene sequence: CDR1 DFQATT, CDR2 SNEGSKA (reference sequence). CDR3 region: CSARDPLAGEEGTDTQYF.